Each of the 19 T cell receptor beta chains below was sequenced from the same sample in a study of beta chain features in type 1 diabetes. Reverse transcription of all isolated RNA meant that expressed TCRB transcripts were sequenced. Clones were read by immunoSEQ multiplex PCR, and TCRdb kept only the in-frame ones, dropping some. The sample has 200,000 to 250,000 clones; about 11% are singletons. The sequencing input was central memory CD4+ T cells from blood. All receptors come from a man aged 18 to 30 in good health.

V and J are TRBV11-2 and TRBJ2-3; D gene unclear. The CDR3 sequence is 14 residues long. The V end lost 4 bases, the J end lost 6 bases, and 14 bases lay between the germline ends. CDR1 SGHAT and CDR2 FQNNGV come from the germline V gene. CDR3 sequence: CASSSPSTVDTQYF. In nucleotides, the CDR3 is TGTGCCAGCAGCTCCCCATCGACCGTCGATACGCAGTATTTT. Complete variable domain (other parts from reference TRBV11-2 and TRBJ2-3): EAGVAQSPRYKIIEKRQSVAFWCNPISGHATLYWYQQILGQGPKLLIQFQNNGVVDDSQLPKDRFSAERLKGVDSTLKIQPAKLEDSAVYLCASSSPSTVDTQYFGPGTRLTVL.

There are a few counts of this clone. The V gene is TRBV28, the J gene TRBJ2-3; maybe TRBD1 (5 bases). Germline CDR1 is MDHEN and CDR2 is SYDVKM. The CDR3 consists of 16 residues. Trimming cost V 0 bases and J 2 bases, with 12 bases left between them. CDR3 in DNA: TGTGCCAGCAGTTTATGGGGCGGTGGGGCCACAGATACGCAGTATTTT. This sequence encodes CASSLWGGGATDTQYF.

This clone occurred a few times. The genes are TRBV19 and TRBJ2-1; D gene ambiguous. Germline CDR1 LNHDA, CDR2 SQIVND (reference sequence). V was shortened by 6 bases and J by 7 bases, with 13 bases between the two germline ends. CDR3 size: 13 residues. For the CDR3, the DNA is TGTGCCAGTAGATCCCCAGTGGGAAATGAGCAGTTCTTC. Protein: CASRSPVGNEQFF.

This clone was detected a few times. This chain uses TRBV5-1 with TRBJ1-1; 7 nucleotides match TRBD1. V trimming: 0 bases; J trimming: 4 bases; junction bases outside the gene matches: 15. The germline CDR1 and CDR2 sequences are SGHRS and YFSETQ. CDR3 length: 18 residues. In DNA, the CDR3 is TGCGCCAGCAGCTTGGGACAGGGTACGGTGGTAGCCGGCACTGAAGCTTTCTTT. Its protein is CASSLGQGTVVAGTEAFF.

DNA of the CDR3: TGTGCCAGCAGTGAATGGGCTGGGCTGGGCAATGAGCAGTTCTTC. Protein product: CASSEWAGLGNEQFF. The J gene is TRBJ2-1, the V gene TRBV2; no definite D call. V lost 2 bases to trimming and J lost 6 bases, with 14 bases between them. The CDR3 spans 15 residues. In germline, CDR1 is SNHLY, CDR2 FYNNEI.

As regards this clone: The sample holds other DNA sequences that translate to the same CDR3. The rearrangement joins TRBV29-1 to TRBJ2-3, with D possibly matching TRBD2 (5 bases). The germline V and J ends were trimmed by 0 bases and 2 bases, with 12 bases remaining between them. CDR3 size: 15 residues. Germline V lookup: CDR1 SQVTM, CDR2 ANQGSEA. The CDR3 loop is CSVEDRTGPTDTQYF. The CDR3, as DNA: TGCAGCGTTGAAGATAGGACTGGGCCCACAGATACGCAGTATTTT.

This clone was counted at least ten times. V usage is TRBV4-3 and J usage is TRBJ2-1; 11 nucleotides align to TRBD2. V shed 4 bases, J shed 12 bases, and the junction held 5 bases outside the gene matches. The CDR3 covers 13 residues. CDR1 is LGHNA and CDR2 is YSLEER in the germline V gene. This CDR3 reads CASSPVTSGGQFF. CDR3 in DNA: TGCGCCAGCAGCCCCGTCACTAGCGGGGGGCAGTTCTTC.

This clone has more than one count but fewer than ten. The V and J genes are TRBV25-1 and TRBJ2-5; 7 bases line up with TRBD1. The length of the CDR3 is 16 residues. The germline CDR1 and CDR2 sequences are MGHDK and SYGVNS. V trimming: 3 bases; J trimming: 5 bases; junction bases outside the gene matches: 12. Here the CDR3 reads CASSELTGALQETQYF. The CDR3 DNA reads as TGTGCCAGCAGTGAGCTCACAGGGGCCTTACAGGAGACCCAGTACTTC.

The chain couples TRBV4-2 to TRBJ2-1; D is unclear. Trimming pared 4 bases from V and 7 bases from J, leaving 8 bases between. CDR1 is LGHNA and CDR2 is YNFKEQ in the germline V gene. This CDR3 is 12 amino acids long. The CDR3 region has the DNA TGTGCCAGCAGCCGATCAAGGAATGAGCAGTTCTTC. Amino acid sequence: CASSRSRNEQFF.

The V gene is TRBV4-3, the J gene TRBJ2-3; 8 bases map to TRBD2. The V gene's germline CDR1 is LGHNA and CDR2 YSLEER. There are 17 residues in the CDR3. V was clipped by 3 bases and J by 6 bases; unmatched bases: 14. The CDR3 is CASSQAIAGTLGDTQYF. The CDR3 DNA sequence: TGCGCCAGCAGCCAGGCTATAGCGGGAACATTAGGTGATACGCAGTATTTT.

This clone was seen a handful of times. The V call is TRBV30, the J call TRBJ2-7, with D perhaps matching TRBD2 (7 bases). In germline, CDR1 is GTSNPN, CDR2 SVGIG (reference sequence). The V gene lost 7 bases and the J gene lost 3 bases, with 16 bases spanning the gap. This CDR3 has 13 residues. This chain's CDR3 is CAYDEGEGYEQYF. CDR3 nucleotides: TGTGCCTACGACGAGGGGGAGGGCTACGAGCAGTACTTC.

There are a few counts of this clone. Here the CDR3 reads CASSLAERYTEAFF. CDR3 nucleotides: TGCGCCAGCAGCTTGGCAGAGCGTTACACTGAAGCTTTCTTT. The V gene is TRBV5-1, the J gene TRBJ1-1; D is unresolved. CDR1 and CDR2 from the germline V gene are SGHRS and YFSETQ. V was trimmed by 0 bases and J by 3 bases, leaving 9 bases between them. The CDR3 contains 14 residues.

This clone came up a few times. This chain's CDR3 is CASADRGIRETQYF. The CDR3 nucleotides read TGCGCCAGCGCCGACAGGGGCATCCGAGAGACCCAGTACTTC. The chain employs TRBV5-1 and TRBJ2-5, with 8 bases aligning to TRBD1. The CDR3 length is 14 residues. V lost 7 bases to trimming and J lost 4 bases; unmatched junction nucleotides: 9. Germline V gene data show CDR1 as SGHRS and CDR2 as YFSETQ. Full variable domain (rest looked up from reference TRBV5-1 and TRBJ2-5): KAGVTQTPRYLIKTRGQQVTLSCSPISGHRSVSWYQQTPGQGLQFLFEYFSETQRNKGNFPGRFSGRQFSNSRSEMNVSTLELGDSALYLCASADRGIRETQYFGPGTRLLVL.

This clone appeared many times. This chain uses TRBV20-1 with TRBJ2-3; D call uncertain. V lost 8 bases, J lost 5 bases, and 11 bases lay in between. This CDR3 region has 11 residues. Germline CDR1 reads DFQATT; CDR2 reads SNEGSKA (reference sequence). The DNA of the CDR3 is TGCAGTATTTTAGTGCTAGATACGCAGTATTTT. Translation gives CSILVLDTQYF.

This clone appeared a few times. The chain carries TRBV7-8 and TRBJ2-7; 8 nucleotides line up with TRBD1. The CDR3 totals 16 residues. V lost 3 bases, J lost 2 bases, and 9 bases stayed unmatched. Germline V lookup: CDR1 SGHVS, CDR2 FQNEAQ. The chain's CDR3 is CASSLGARDRPYEQYF. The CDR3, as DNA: TGTGCCAGCAGCTTGGGGGCCCGGGACAGGCCCTACGAGCAGTACTTC.

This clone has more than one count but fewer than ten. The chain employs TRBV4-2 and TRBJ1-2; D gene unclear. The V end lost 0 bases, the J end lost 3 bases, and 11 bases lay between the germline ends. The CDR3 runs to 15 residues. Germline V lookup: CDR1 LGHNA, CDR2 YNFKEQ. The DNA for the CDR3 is TGTGCCAGCAGCCAAGAGATGGGAGTAGACTATGGCTACACCTTC. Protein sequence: CASSQEMGVDYGYTF.

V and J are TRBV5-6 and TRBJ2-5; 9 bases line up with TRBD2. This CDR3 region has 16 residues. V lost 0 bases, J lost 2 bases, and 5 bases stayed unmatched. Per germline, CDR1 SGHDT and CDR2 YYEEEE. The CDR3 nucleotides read TGTGCCAGCAGCTTGGGGCCTAGCGGGACTCAAGAGACCCAGTACTTC. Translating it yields CASSLGPSGTQETQYF.

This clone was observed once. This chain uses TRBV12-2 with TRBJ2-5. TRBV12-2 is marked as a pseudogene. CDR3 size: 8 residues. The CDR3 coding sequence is TGTGCAAGGGGGACCCAGTACTTC. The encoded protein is CARGTQYF.

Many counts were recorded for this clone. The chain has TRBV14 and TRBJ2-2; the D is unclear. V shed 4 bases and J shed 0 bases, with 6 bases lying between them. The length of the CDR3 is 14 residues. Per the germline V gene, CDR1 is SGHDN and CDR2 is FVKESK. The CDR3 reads CASSLQTNTGELFF. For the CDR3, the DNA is TGTGCCAGCAGCCTACAGACGAACACCGGGGAGCTGTTTTTT. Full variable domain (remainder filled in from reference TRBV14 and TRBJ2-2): EAGVTQFPSHSVIEKGQTVTLRCDPISGHDNLYWYRRVMGKEIKFLLHFVKESKQDESGMPNNRFLAERTGGTYSTLKVQPAELEDSGVYFCASSLQTNTGELFFGEGSRLTVL.